This TCR beta chain emerged from a study of CD8 T cells in ankylosing spondylitis. Study results and caveats: Reportedly, significant enrichment of disease-linked clones occurred in matched ankylosing spondylitis synovial fluid. Roughly eight highly homologous variants formed a TCR beta motif that appeared characteristic of ankylosing spondylitis blood.

Using its own MiXCR run on the 5' RACE reads, TCRdb lists one record per CDR3 protein. Of about 220,000 distinct CDR3 sequences in the sample, 6% to 8.5% are singletons; the top ten hold 12% to 15%. This CDR3 spans 14 amino acids. CDR1 and CDR2 (germline): LGHNA, YSLEER. Trimming pared 0 bases from V and 5 bases from J, leaving 7 bases between. Details on this clonotype: No antigen is known for it.

The sequence was collected from a male donor with ankylosing spondylitis. The V gene is TRBV4-3, the J gene TRBJ1-4, with D uncertain. The sample was blood, either unsorted or a sorted T cell fraction (not recorded which). The CDR3 coding sequence is TGCGCCAGCAGCCAAGATCGGGTAAATGAAAAACTGTTTTTT. Its protein product is CASSQDRVNEKLFF.